These 32 T cell receptor beta chains share one sample of origin, sequenced in a study of T-cell reconstitution after alpha-beta-depleted transplantation in children. Unique molecular identifiers were built into the TCRbeta library. TCRdb used MiXCR to reprocess the PCR reads, holding one entry per CDR3 protein. This sample has about 460,000 distinct CDR3 sequences; around 13% occur once, and the top ten carry about 5%. This material consisted of PBMCs from the stem cell graft donor, taken from the stem cell graft. The receptors were sampled from a human donor who donated a stem cell graft to a child with combined immunodeficiency.

V usage is TRBV29-1 and J usage is TRBJ2-5, with TRBD2 matching 8 bases. From germline, CDR1 is SQVTM and CDR2 ANQGSEA. The CDR3 spans 16 residues. After removal of 8 bases from V and 5 bases from J, the junction contained 19 bases not matched to a gene. Here the CDR3 reads CSPQGVAGTIGETQYF. CDR3 nucleotides: TGCAGCCCACAAGGTGTAGCGGGAACTATCGGGGAGACCCAGTACTTC.

This clonotype has only a few counts. The chain is built from TRBV4-2 and TRBJ2-5; 10 bases match TRBD2. The CDR3 is 18 amino acids. Trimming cost V 1 base and J 9 bases; bases outside gene matches: 17. Germline CDR1 is LGHNA and CDR2 is YNFKEQ. CDR3 sequence (DNA): TGTGCCAGCAGCCAAGCACCTAAAGCGGGGGGGCCTTTCAGAGCCCAGTACTTC. As protein: CASSQAPKAGGPFRAQYF.

V gene TRBV5-1 combines with J gene TRBJ2-3; TRBD2 aligns across 7 bases. CDR3 length: 16 residues. The ends lost 4 bases at V and 2 bases at J; junction bases unmatched: 10. Germline lookup yields CDR1 SGHRS and CDR2 YFSETQ. CDR3 sequence: CASSRGGRVDTDTQYF. The CDR3 DNA sequence: TGCGCCAGCAGCCGGGGAGGGCGGGTGGACACAGATACGCAGTATTTT.

This clonotype showed up many times. V and J are TRBV5-6 and TRBJ1-4; D possibly corresponds to TRBD1 (6 bases). Germline lookup yields CDR1 SGHDT and CDR2 YYEEEE. Trimming stripped 1 base from V and 8 bases from J, with 12 bases between. This CDR3 has 14 amino acids. Here the CDR3 DNA reads TGTGCCAGCAGCTTGACGGGGGCAGGAGAAAAACTGTTTTTT. Its translation: CASSLTGAGEKLFF. Complete variable domain (other parts from reference TRBV5-6 and TRBJ1-4): DAGVTQSPTHLIKTRGQQVTLRCSPKSGHDTVSWYQQALGQGPQFIFQYYEEEERQRGNFPDRFSGHQFPNYSSELNVNALLLGDSALYLCASSLTGAGEKLFFGSGTQLSVL.

The gene calls are TRBV6-2 or TRBV6-3 and TRBJ1-1, with D hard to call. Trimming shortened V by 2 bases and J by 0 bases, and 4 bases separated the two germline ends. The germline CDR1 and CDR2 sequences are MNHEY and SVGEGT. CDR3 length: 13 amino acids. The CDR3 coding sequence is TGTGCCAGCAGTTACAGAGTGAACACTGAAGCTTTCTTT. Its protein product is CASSYRVNTEAFF.

Here the CDR3 reads CSVEDPPGTSYGYTF. Written as DNA, the CDR3 is TGCAGCGTTGAAGATCCCCCGGGCACGTCCTATGGCTACACCTTC. The rearrangement uses TRBV29-1 and TRBJ1-2, with D unclear. CDR1 is SQVTM and CDR2 is ANQGSEA in the germline V gene. This CDR3 comprises 15 residues. V was trimmed by 0 bases and J by 4 bases, leaving 15 bases between them.

The V call is TRBV7-2, the J call TRBJ2-2; unclear D gene. Germline-derived CDR1 and CDR2 are SGHTA and FQGNSA. The CDR3 is 15 residues long. V was pared by 0 bases and J by 4 bases, with 9 bases between. CDR3 DNA: TGTGCCAGCAGCTTAGCTGGTGCTCTCACCGGGGAGCTGTTTTTT. Protein sequence: CASSLAGALTGELFF.

The chain recombines TRBV30 with TRBJ2-6; no clear D gene. The CDR3 is 13 residues long. Deletions cut 0 bases from V and 2 bases from J, with 2 bases between. Germline CDR1 GTSNPN, CDR2 SVGIG (reference sequence). The CDR3, as DNA: TGTGCCTGGAGTGTGGCTGGGGCCAACGTCCTGACTTTC. Its translation is CAWSVAGANVLTF.

This rearrangement joins TRBV4-3 to TRBJ2-3, with 8 positions matching TRBD2. The CDR3 contains 15 residues. Germline CDR1 LGHNA, CDR2 YSLEER. The junction had 8 bases not matched to a gene; V was cut back by 4 bases and J by 5 bases. The CDR3 sequence: CASSRWVAGGDTQYF. In DNA, the CDR3 is TGCGCCAGCAGCCGGTGGGTCGCGGGGGGAGATACGCAGTATTTT.

Ten or more counts support this clonotype. The chain joins TRBV29-1 to TRBJ2-5; 7 bases align to TRBD2. Germline V gene data show CDR1 as SQVTM and CDR2 as ANQGSEA. The CDR3 totals 13 residues. J was trimmed by 5 bases and V by 7 bases; bases with no gene match: 10. CDR3 nucleotide sequence: TGCAGCGCAACAAACTTCGGGGGGGAGACCCAGTACTTC. Protein product: CSATNFGGETQYF. The full variable domain, its missing parts supplied by reference TRBV29-1 and TRBJ2-5, is SAVISQKPSRDICQRGTSLTIQCQVDSQVTMMFWYRQQPGQSLTLIATANQGSEATYESGFVIDKFPISRPNLTFSTLTVSNMSPEDSSIYLCSATNFGGETQYFGPGTRLLVL.

The J gene is TRBJ2-3, the V gene TRBV19, with D tentatively TRBD1 or TRBD2 (5 bases each). Germline V CDR1 and CDR2: LNHDA, SQIVND (reference sequence). The germline V and J ends were trimmed by 7 bases and 3 bases, with 11 bases remaining between them. The CDR3 loop spans 13 amino acids. The CDR3 loop is CASKGWGTDTQYF. CDR3 nucleotide sequence: TGTGCCAGTAAAGGATGGGGGACAGATACGCAGTATTTT.

Many counts were recorded for this clonotype. This chain links TRBV11-3 with TRBJ1-1; D is uncertain. The CDR3 is 12 residues long. V was pared by 6 bases and J by 6 bases, with 11 bases between. CDR1 and CDR2 from the germline V gene are SGHNT and YENEEA. The CDR3 here is CASRSVGAEAFF. CDR3 in DNA: TGTGCCAGCAGATCCGTCGGAGCTGAAGCTTTCTTT. The full variable domain, its missing parts supplied by reference TRBV11-3 and TRBJ1-1, is EAGVVQSPRYKIIEKKQPVAFWCNPISGHNTLYWYLQNLGQGPELLIRYENEEAVDDSQLPKDRFSAERLKGVDSTLKIQPAELGDSAVYLCASRSVGAEAFFGQGTRLTVV.

In this sample, this clonotype turned up many times. V usage is TRBV4-3 and J usage is TRBJ2-7; maybe TRBD2 (6 bases). This CDR3 contains 15 residues. Germline V gene data show CDR1 as LGHNA and CDR2 as YSLEER. Trimming removed 0 bases from V and 6 bases from J, with 15 bases in between. For the CDR3, the DNA is TGCGCCAGCAGCCAAGATGGAATTCAGGGACTCGAGCAGTACTTC. Protein product: CASSQDGIQGLEQYF.

This chain joins TRBV5-1 and TRBJ2-3; D perhaps matches TRBD1 (5 bases). Germline V gives CDR1 SGHRS, CDR2 YFSETQ. The CDR3 runs to 15 residues. V lost 4 bases to trimming and J lost 2 bases, with 14 bases between them. This CDR3 reads CASSPGPANTDTQYF. The CDR3 bases are TGCGCCAGCAGCCCAGGGCCCGCGAACACAGATACGCAGTATTTT.

This chain links TRBV25-1 with TRBJ2-1; 10 nucleotides line up with TRBD2. CDR3 size: 16 residues. Germline V CDR1 and CDR2: MGHDK, SYGVNS. The trim removed 8 bases at V and 9 bases at J, leaving 16 bases unmatched. The CDR3: CASHPATAGGRAEQFF. The CDR3 DNA follows: TGTGCCAGCCATCCGGCGACAGCGGGAGGGCGGGCTGAGCAGTTCTTC.

The rearrangement links TRBV29-1 to TRBJ2-1; 10 nucleotides line up with TRBD2. V trimming: 5 bases; J trimming: 8 bases; junction bases outside the gene matches: 3. Germline V lookup: CDR1 SQVTM, CDR2 ANQGSEA. The CDR3 covers 12 residues. Written as DNA, the CDR3 is TGCAGCGTTACTAGCGGGATCTATGAGCAGTTCTTC. This sequence encodes CSVTSGIYEQFF.

In this sample, this clonotype turned up many times. V gene TRBV4-2 combines with J gene TRBJ2-1, with a possible D match to TRBD2 (6 bases). Germline-derived CDR1 and CDR2 are LGHNA and YNFKEQ. The CDR3 covers 17 residues. V lost 0 bases and J 2 bases, leaving 14 bases between the germline ends. The CDR3 bases are TGTGCCAGCAGCCAAGATGGTAGTAGCGGACCCTACAATGAGCAGTTCTTC. It is translated as CASSQDGSSGPYNEQFF.

The rearrangement joins TRBV29-1 to TRBJ2-3; 14 nucleotides agree with TRBD2. V was pared by 4 bases and J by 4 bases, with 10 bases of the junction left unmatched. The CDR3 is made up of 17 amino acids. Germline CDR1 SQVTM, CDR2 ANQGSEA. CDR3 in DNA: TGCAGCGTTGCCGGGACTAGCGGGAGTCGAGTCCCAGATACGCAGTATTTT. Amino acids: CSVAGTSGSRVPDTQYF.

A note on this clonotype: A much larger clone differs by one base, so this may be a read error. The CDR3: CCAFSGGATDTQYF. The CDR3 bases are TGCTGTGCTTTTAGCGGGGGAGCCACAGATACGCAGTATTTT. The V gene is TRBV20-1, the J gene TRBJ2-3; 9 bases fit TRBD2. Germline-derived CDR1 and CDR2 are DFQATT and SNEGSKA (reference sequence). CDR3 length: 14 amino acids.

As regards this clonotype: The junction departs from the called germline gene at one end, perhaps through a read error. The J gene is TRBJ2-3, the V gene TRBV7-2; D unresolved. The CDR3 sequence is 11 residues long. Germline assignment: CDR1 SGHTA and CDR2 FQGNSA. CDR3 nucleotide sequence: TGTGCCAGCACCTCGCCAGAGACGCAGTATTTT. It encodes CASTSPETQYF.

On this clonotype itself: With a much larger clone just one base away, this may be a read error. The CDR3: CASSLDPGLAGTYYEQFF. The CDR3 coding sequence is TGTGCCAGCAGCTTAGATCCCGGACTAGCGGGAACGTACTATGAGCAGTTCTTC. The rearrangement uses TRBV11-2 and TRBJ2-1, with 12 bases identical to TRBD2. CDR3 length equals 18 residues. Germline values: CDR1 SGHAT, CDR2 FQNNGV. V lost 0 bases and J lost 8; bases outside the gene matches: 11.

This chain uses TRBV7-9 with TRBJ2-3, with TRBD2 matching 7 bases. Germline V gene sequence: CDR1 SEHNR, CDR2 FQNEAQ (reference sequence). Germline trimming cut 5 bases from V and 12 bases from J; bases unmatched to any gene: 8. This CDR3 comprises 12 residues. The CDR3 sequence: CASSLSAGTQYF. In DNA form, the CDR3 reads TGTGCCAGCAGCCTCTCAGCGGGAACACAGTATTTT.

This clonotype was counted only a few times. This sequence joins TRBV5-1 and TRBJ2-7, with 7 nucleotides matching TRBD2. The CDR3 contains 16 residues. Trimming cost V 4 bases and J 1 base; bases outside gene matches: 11. The germline V gene has CDR1 SGHRS and CDR2 YFSETQ. CDR3 protein: CASSLSWSSGSYEQYF. The CDR3 DNA sequence: TGCGCCAGCAGCCTCTCCTGGTCTAGCGGTTCCTACGAGCAGTACTTC. The whole variable domain, remainder taken from reference TRBV5-1 and TRBJ2-7, is KAGVTQTPRYLIKTRGQQVTLSCSPISGHRSVSWYQQTPGQGLQFLFEYFSETQRNKGNFPGRFSGRQFSNSRSEMNVSTLELGDSALYLCASSLSWSSGSYEQYFGPGTRLTVT.

There are many counts of this clonotype. The V gene is TRBV5-5, the J gene TRBJ2-5; 11 positions match TRBD2. J was trimmed by 4 bases and V by 4 bases; bases with no gene match: 6. Germline CDR1 and CDR2: SGHKS and YYEKEE (reference sequence). The CDR3 spans 15 residues. CDR3 protein: CASSATSGSLETQYF. CDR3 in DNA: TGTGCCAGCAGCGCAACTAGCGGGAGTCTAGAGACCCAGTACTTC.

This clonotype came up a few times. The chain employs TRBV19 and TRBJ2-7; D gene unclear. From germline, CDR1 is LNHDA and CDR2 SQIVND (reference sequence). CDR3 length equals 12 residues. V lost 3 bases, J lost 5 bases, and 8 bases lay in between. CDR3 sequence: CASSIGNDEQYF. The CDR3 nucleotides read TGTGCCAGTAGTATCGGAAACGACGAGCAGTACTTC.

At least ten counts were recorded for this clonotype. This rearrangement joins TRBV10-3 to TRBJ2-1; 7 nucleotides agree with TRBD1. Per the germline V gene, CDR1 is ENHRY and CDR2 is SYGVKD. This CDR3 spans 17 amino acids. J lost 5 bases, V lost 0 bases, and 10 bases had no gene match. In DNA form, the CDR3 reads TGTGCCATCAGTGAGTCGAGGATCGGGACAGACCACAATGAGCAGTTCTTC. As protein: CAISESRIGTDHNEQFF.

The rearrangement joins TRBV11-2 to TRBJ2-7; no definite D call. This CDR3 comprises 12 residues. Trimming took off 3 bases at V and 2 bases at J, with 5 bases between the two ends. Germline CDR1 is SGHAT and CDR2 is FQNNGV. The CDR3: CASSFEAYEQYF. In DNA, the CDR3 is TGTGCCAGCAGCTTTGAGGCCTACGAGCAGTACTTC.

This clonotype was counted ten times or more. The CDR3 nucleotides read TGTGCCAGCAGTCCGACAGGAGGGGGGGGAGAGACCCAGTACTTC. Its protein product is CASSPTGGGGETQYF. The chain carries TRBV27 and TRBJ2-5; a weak D match, TRBD2 (7 bases). This CDR3 spans 15 amino acids. The V end was cut by 5 bases, the J end by 4 bases, with 17 bases between. Per germline, CDR1 MNHEY and CDR2 SMNVEV (reference sequence).

In this sample, this clonotype turned up many times. V is TRBV20-1 and J is TRBJ2-3; D is unresolved. The germline V gene has CDR1 DFQATT and CDR2 SNEGSKA (reference sequence). Trimming stripped 6 bases from V and 0 bases from J, with 7 bases between. CDR3 length equals 12 residues. CDR3 DNA: TGCAGTGCCGGACGAAGCACAGATACGCAGTATTTT. Translated: CSAGRSTDTQYF.

This clonotype was seen a handful of times. The CDR3 DNA sequence: TGCGCCAGCAGCTTCGGACAGGGTCCTGATACGCAGTATTTT. Translation gives CASSFGQGPDTQYF. V is TRBV5-1 and J is TRBJ2-3, with 8 bases that match TRBD1. This CDR3 contains 14 residues. V lost 2 bases to trimming and J lost 6 bases; unmatched junction nucleotides: 5. CDR1 SGHRS and CDR2 YFSETQ come from the germline V gene.

This clonotype was observed a handful of times. The chain combines TRBV5-1 with TRBJ2-3; TRBD2 matches at 11 bases. V lost 5 bases, J lost 1 base, and 12 bases stayed unmatched. The germline V gene has CDR1 SGHRS and CDR2 YFSETQ. The CDR3 contains 18 residues. The CDR3 reads CASSSLAGGFVGTDTQYF. In DNA, the CDR3 is TGCGCCAGCAGTAGTCTAGCGGGAGGATTCGTCGGCACAGATACGCAGTATTTT. Supplemented by reference TRBV5-1 and TRBJ2-3, the full variable domain reads KAGVTQTPRYLIKTRGQQVTLSCSPISGHRSVSWYQQTPGQGLQFLFEYFSETQRNKGNFPGRFSGRQFSNSRSEMNVSTLELGDSALYLCASSSLAGGFVGTDTQYFGPGTRLTVL.

The gene calls are TRBV12-3 or TRBV12-4 and TRBJ1-2; no firm D call. This CDR3 contains 15 residues. Trimming pared 4 bases from V and 0 bases from J, leaving 12 bases between. For the CDR3, the DNA is TGTGCCAGCAGTTCAGGTGTACCCGCTAACTATGGCTACACCTTC. It codes for CASSSGVPANYGYTF.